This T cell receptor beta chain was sequenced for a study of cytomegalovirus exposure and HLA in healthy donors. The wider study: For the approximately 400 genotyped donors, 81% fell within the Caucasian-associated ancestry cluster. General study findings and limits: Researchers reported from a later analysis that most CMV-associated TCR beta chains appeared HLA-restricted.

A remark on this clone: Its antigen is unknown.

The CDR3 sequence is 16 residues long. The V segment lost 4 bases and the J segment 0 bases; nucleotides outside the gene matches: 7. Germline V lookup: CDR1 MNHEY, CDR2 SMNVEV (reference sequence). The PCR made use of 60 Vbeta and 13 Jbeta primers. Libraries were prepared by immunoSEQ multiplex PCR; TCRdb keeps only in-frame clonotypes and omits some of them. The sample shows about 90,000 clones, approximately 70% of them seen only once. The sample taken for sequencing was PBMCs. The sequence was collected from a man aged 30-40 years in good health and CMV-seronegative. The genes are TRBV27 and TRBJ2-7; 9 nucleotides line up with TRBD2. The CDR3 here is CASSSPGAGGSYEQYF. The DNA of the CDR3 is TGTGCCAGCAGTTCCCCGGGAGCGGGAGGCTCCTACGAGCAGTACTTC.